What follows are 25 T cell receptor beta chains derived from one specimen sequenced in a study of kidney transplant recipient with SARS-CoV-2 infection. From the reads, TCRdb called clonotypes with MiXCR, one entry per CDR3 protein. This sample has roughly 250,000 distinct CDR3 sequences, with around 28% found just once. The source material was a blood sample, sampled at baseline and on day 111 from a kidney transplant recipient. The receptors come from a male patient younger than 45 who had COVID-19 and was a kidney transplant recipient. A share of the T cells may be of graft donor origin.

This clonotype was detected ten times or more. The chain joins TRBV19 to TRBJ2-1; TRBD2 is a possible D gene (6 bases). The CDR3 totals 17 residues. Germline V gives CDR1 LNHDA, CDR2 SQIVND (reference sequence). The ends were cut back, 5 bases at V and 8 bases at J, with 25 bases in the middle. In DNA, the CDR3 is TGTGCCAGTAGTCCCACGCAACTAGGGAGGATAGAGGATGAGCAGTTCTTC. This codes for CASSPTQLGRIEDEQFF.

In its sample, this clonotype was seen once. One base away lies a much larger clone, so this may be a sequencing read error. The chain links TRBV7-2 to TRBJ1-5; D uncertain. Trimming left V 8 bases short and J 9 bases short, with 11 bases between. Germline CDR1 and CDR2: SGHTA and FQGNSA. The CDR3 is 11 residues long. Here the CDR3 reads CASGSRGPQHF. The CDR3 region has the DNA TGTGCCAGCGGCTCCCGAGGGCCCCAGCATTTT.

In its sample, this clonotype was seen a few times. The chain carries TRBV30 and TRBJ2-6, with 8 bases identical to TRBD1. CDR1 is GTSNPN, CDR2 SVGIG, per germline (reference sequence). Trimming at V came to 1 base and at J to 1 base, leaving 18 bases not matched to a gene. The CDR3 loop spans 21 amino acids. As DNA, the CDR3 is TGTGCCTGGAGTGATGCGGATCTCACCGGGACAGGAGAGTCTGGGGCCAACGTCCTGACTTTC. Translating it yields CAWSDADLTGTGESGANVLTF.

As to this clonotype: A read error is possible here, since a much larger clone lies one base away. This sequence joins TRBV10-1 and TRBJ1-2, with unresolved D. V was trimmed by 4 bases and J by 4 bases, leaving 22 bases between them. Germline CDR1 and CDR2: WNHNN and SYGVQD (reference sequence). The CDR3 is 17 residues long. CDR3 amino acids: CASSACKRSRKTYGYTF. The CDR3 DNA reads TGCGCCAGCAGTGCTTGCAAAAGATCGCGAAAGACCTATGGCTACACCTTC.

For this clonotype: This may be a read error: a much more frequent sequence differs by one nucleotide. The chain has TRBV4-1 and TRBJ2-7, with a weak D call TRBD1 (5 bases). Looked up from germline, CDR1 is MGHRA and CDR2 is YSYEKL. The CDR3 covers 16 residues. The CDR3, as DNA: TGCACCAGCAGCCAAGGGGAACGGCAGGCCTCCTACGAGCAGTACTTC. This sequence encodes CTSSQGERQASYEQYF.

As to this clonotype: A much larger clone lies a single base off, so this may be a read error. V usage is TRBV3-1 and J usage is TRBJ1-2; D call uncertain. Germline lookup yields CDR1 LGHDT and CDR2 YNNKEL (reference sequence). CDR3 length: 17 amino acids. The CDR3 nucleotides read TGTGCCAGCAGCCTTCGTCCCACCCTTCGAAAGACCTATGGCCACACCTTC. Its translation: CASSLRPTLRKTYGHTF. Supplemented by reference TRBV3-1 and TRBJ1-2, the full variable domain reads DTAVSQTPKYLVTQMGNDKSIKCEQNLGHDTMYWYKQDSKKFLKIMFSYNNKELIINETVPNRFSPKSPDKAHLNLHINSLELGDSAVYFCASSLRPTLRKTYGHTFGSGTRLTVV.

The sample holds many counts of this clonotype. The rearrangement joins TRBV30 to TRBJ2-5; D is ambiguous. Germline loops: CDR1 GTSNPN, CDR2 SVGIG (reference sequence). The CDR3 sequence is 14 residues long. V was cut by 6 bases and J by 2 bases, with 16 bases left in between. DNA of the CDR3: TGTGCCTGCACGTGGCCACAGATTCAAGAGACCCAGTACTTC. This sequence encodes CACTWPQIQETQYF.

In this sample, this clonotype turned up many times. V is TRBV10-1 and J is TRBJ2-7; D is uncertain. The CDR3 has 15 residues. Trimming shortened V by 0 bases and J by 4 bases, and 13 bases separated the two germline ends. Germline-derived CDR1 and CDR2 are WNHNN and SYGVQD (reference sequence). The CDR3 protein is CASSESCREPYEQYV. CDR3 nucleotides: TGCGCCAGCAGTGAGTCGTGTAGGGAACCGTACGAGCAGTACGTC.

This clonotype came up many times. The CDR3 here is CASSYTGSITEAFF. The CDR3 DNA is TGTGCCAGCAGTTACACGGGAAGCATCACTGAAGCTTTCTTT. The chain uses TRBV6-2 or TRBV6-3 and TRBJ1-1; D gene uncertain. V was cut by 2 bases and J by 4 bases, with 11 bases left in between. From germline, CDR1 is MNHEY and CDR2 SVGEGT. The CDR3 has 14 amino acids.

This clonotype was recorded once. A much more abundant neighbour one base away suggests this may be a read error. The rearrangement joins TRBV9 to TRBJ2-2, with D unresolved. Trimming shortened V by 3 bases and J by 0 bases, and 18 bases separated the two germline ends. This CDR3 has 18 residues. From germline, CDR1 is SGDLS and CDR2 YYNGEE. The CDR3 DNA follows: TGTGCCAGCAGCGCACCAAAGCGTTCAGGTGCGAACACCGGGGAGCTGTTTTTT. This translates into CASSAPKRSGANTGELFF. Full variable domain (outside the CDR3, taken from reference TRBV9 and TRBJ2-2): DSGVTQTPKHLITATGQRVTLRCSPRSGDLSVYWYQQSLDQGLQFLIQYYNGEERAKGNILERFSAQQFPDLHSELNLSSLELGDSALYFCASSAPKRSGANTGELFFGEGSRLTVL.

This clonotype has a count of ten or more. The rearrangement uses TRBV9 and TRBJ1-1, with D unclear. V was cut by 0 bases and J by 1 base, with 13 bases left in between. Per the germline V gene, CDR1 is SGDLS and CDR2 is YYNGEE. CDR3 length: 16 amino acids. DNA for the CDR3: TGTGCCAGCAGCGTAGCTATAAGTGCAGGGAACACTGAAGCTTTCTTT. This gives the protein CASSVAISAGNTEAFF.

In its sample, this clonotype was seen many times. This chain uses TRBV10-1 with TRBJ1-2; D is unclear. CDR3 size: 17 residues. V was pared by 5 bases and J by 4 bases, with 23 bases between. Germline CDR1 reads WNHNN; CDR2 reads SYGVQD (reference sequence). The CDR3: CASSRNKRSRKTYGYTF. The DNA for the CDR3 is TGCGCCAGCAGTCGTAATAAAAGATCGCGAAAGACCTATGGCTACACCTTC.

This clonotype was detected many times. CDR3: CASSHSGTSYYEQYF. Here the CDR3 DNA reads TGTGCCAGCAGCCATTCCGGGACTTCATACTACGAGCAGTACTTC. The V gene is TRBV6-6, the J gene TRBJ2-7; maybe TRBD2 (6 bases). The ends were cut back, 6 bases at V and 3 bases at J, with 18 bases in the middle. From germline, CDR1 is MNHNY and CDR2 SVGAGI (reference sequence). The CDR3 length is 15 residues.

This clonotype has more than one count but fewer than ten. This may come from a read error, since a much larger clone is one base off. The V call is TRBV30, the J call TRBJ1-4, with 7 bases lining up with TRBD1. CDR3 length equals 14 residues. V was pared by 0 bases and J by 8 bases, with 6 bases of the junction left unmatched. Germline assignment: CDR1 GTSNPN and CDR2 SVGIG (reference sequence). CDR3 nucleotides: TGTGCCTGGAGTGTTTGGCAGGGGGGGGAAAAACTGTTTTTT. Residues: CAWSVWQGGEKLFF.

This clonotype was found once. The chain links TRBV19 to TRBJ2-6, with TRBD1 matching 8 bases. Germline-derived CDR1 and CDR2 are LNHDA and SQIVND (reference sequence). The CDR3 has 16 amino acids. CDR3: CTTSDRGASGANVLTF. Written as DNA, the CDR3 is TGTACCACCAGCGACAGGGGCGCCTCTGGGGCCAACGTCCTGACTTTC. Drawing the rest from reference TRBV19 and TRBJ2-6, the complete variable domain is DGGITQSPKYLFRKEGQNVTLSCEQNLNHDAMYWYRQDPGQGLRLIYYSQIVNDFQKGDIAEGYSVSREKKESFPLTVTSAQKNPTAFYLCTTSDRGASGANVLTFGAGSRLTVL.

This clonotype showed up many times. The J gene is TRBJ1-2, the V gene TRBV12-3 or TRBV12-4; D ambiguous. The CDR3 sequence is 17 residues long. V was shortened by 5 bases and J by 4 bases, with 23 bases between the two germline ends. The CDR3 loop reads CASSKNATAGKTYGYTF. The CDR3 DNA reads as TGTGCCAGCAGTAAGAATGCCACAGCAGGAAAGACCTATGGCTACACCTTC.

This clonotype was recorded once. This may arise from a read error, as a much more abundant clone is one base away. The chain combines TRBV6-5 with TRBJ2-1, with no clear D. Germline values: CDR1 MNHEY, CDR2 SVGAGI. The CDR3 consists of 13 residues. CDR3 loop: CASSPDPYNEQSF. In DNA, the CDR3 is TGTGCCAGCAGTCCAGACCCATACAATGAGCAGTCCTTC.

This clonotype appeared many times. The J gene is TRBJ2-5, the V gene TRBV28, with 13 bases that match TRBD2. This CDR3 is 17 amino acids long. The V segment lost 6 bases and the J segment 7 bases; nucleotides outside the gene matches: 14. CDR1 and CDR2 from the germline V gene are MDHEN and SYDVKM. The CDR3 here is CASRHLGLAGESGTQYF. In DNA, the CDR3 is TGTGCCAGCAGACACCTCGGACTAGCGGGAGAATCGGGGACCCAGTACTTC.

Comment on this clonotype: A read error is possible here, since a much larger clone lies one base away. This rearrangement joins TRBV4-2 to TRBJ2-1; tentatively, D is TRBD1 (5 bases). The CDR3 has 14 residues. The germline CDR1 and CDR2 sequences are LGHNA and YNFKEQ. Deletions cut 0 bases from V and 7 bases from J, with 10 bases between. The CDR3 sequence: CASSQEGEVNEQFF. The DNA of the CDR3 is TGTGCCAGCAGCCAAGAAGGGGAAGTAAATGAGCAGTTCTTC.

This clonotype was recorded at least ten times. The V gene is TRBV4-3, the J gene TRBJ1-2, with D hard to call. Trimming removed 4 bases from V and 4 bases from J, with 22 bases in between. The CDR3 runs to 17 residues. Per the germline V gene, CDR1 is LGHNA and CDR2 is YSLEER. CDR3 region: CASSPSGGRRKTYGYTF. CDR3 nucleotides: TGCGCCAGCAGCCCCAGTGGAGGACGTCGAAAGACCTATGGCTACACCTTC.

This clonotype was seen a single time. This may stem from a read error, because a much larger clone lies one nucleotide away. The genes are TRBV19 and TRBJ2-4, with TRBD2 matching over 8 bases. The V gene end was trimmed by 7 bases and the J gene end by 15 bases; junction bases not matched to a gene: 14. The germline gives CDR1 LNHDA, CDR2 SQIVND (reference sequence). The CDR3 runs to 13 residues. CDR3 DNA sequence: TGTGCCAGTATGGGGAGCGGGAGCGACGAGCGGTACTTC. This sequence encodes CASMGSGSDERYF.

The chain couples TRBV6-4 to TRBJ2-1, with 7 bases that match TRBD1. J lost 9 bases, V lost 3 bases, and 23 bases had no gene match. The CDR3 length is 19 residues. The germline CDR1 and CDR2 sequences are MRHNA and SNTAGT. The CDR3 region has the DNA TGTGCCAGCAGTGAGCGTTCCCTCTTACGACAGGGATTTCCCAGTGAGCAGTTCTTC. This gives the protein CASSERSLLRQGFPSEQFF.

Worth noting for this clonotype: A single base separates this from a much larger clone, so it may be a read error. The DNA for the CDR3 is TGCGCCAGCAGCTTAGGGATAGGGGGCCAAGAGACCCAGTACTTC. Protein: CASSLGIGGQETQYF. The chain employs TRBV5-1 and TRBJ2-5; D might be TRBD1 (6 bases). There are 15 residues in the CDR3. The germline V gene has CDR1 SGHRS and CDR2 YFSETQ. V was pared by 2 bases and J by 1 base, with 12 bases between.

Comment on this clonotype: A single base separates this from a much larger clone, so it may be a read error. V is TRBV28 and J is TRBJ1-1, with TRBD1 as a possible D gene (5 bases). From germline, CDR1 is MDHEN and CDR2 SYDVKM. The CDR3 is 12 amino acids. For the CDR3, the DNA is TGTGCCAGCAGCCGCGGGACCCTTGAAGCTTCCTTT. Its translation: CASSRGTLEASF.

Concerning this clonotype: A far larger clone lies a single base away; this is likely a read error. This CDR3 fails to terminate in the conserved phenylalanine or tryptophan, so it likely reflects a read error. The V and J genes are TRBV10-1 and TRBJ2-7; D is perhaps TRBD1 (5 bases). Trimming stripped 4 bases from V and 3 bases from J, with 7 bases between. The CDR3 is 12 residues long. Germline CDR1 is WNHNN and CDR2 is SYGVQD (reference sequence). Here the CDR3 reads CASSGDSYEQYL. The CDR3 nucleotides are TGCGCCAGCAGTGGTGACAGCTACGAGCAGTACCTC.